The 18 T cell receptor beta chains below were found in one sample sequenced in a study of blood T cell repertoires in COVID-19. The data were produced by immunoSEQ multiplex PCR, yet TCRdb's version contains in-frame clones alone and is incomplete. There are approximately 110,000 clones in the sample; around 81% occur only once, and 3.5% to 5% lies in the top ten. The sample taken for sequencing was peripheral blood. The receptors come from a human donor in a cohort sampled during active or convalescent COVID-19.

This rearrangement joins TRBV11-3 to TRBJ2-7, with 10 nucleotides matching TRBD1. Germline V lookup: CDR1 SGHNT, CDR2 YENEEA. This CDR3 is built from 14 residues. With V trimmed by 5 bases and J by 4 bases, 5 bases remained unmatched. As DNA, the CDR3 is TGTGCCAGCAGCGCCGACAGGGGGCGGTACGAGCAGTACTTC. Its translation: CASSADRGRYEQYF.

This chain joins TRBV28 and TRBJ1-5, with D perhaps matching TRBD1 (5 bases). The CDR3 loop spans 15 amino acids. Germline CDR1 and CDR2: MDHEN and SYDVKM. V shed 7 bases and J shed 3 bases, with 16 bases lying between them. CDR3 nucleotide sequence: TGTGCCAGCAAAATTGGGGGGGAGGCCAATCAGCCCCAGCATTTT. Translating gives CASKIGGEANQPQHF. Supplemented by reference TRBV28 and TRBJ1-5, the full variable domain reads DVKVTQSSRYLVKRTGEKVFLECVQDMDHENMFWYRQDPGLGLRLIYFSYDVKMKEKGDIPEGYSVSREKKERFSLILESASTNQTSMYLCASKIGGEANQPQHFGDGTRLSIL.

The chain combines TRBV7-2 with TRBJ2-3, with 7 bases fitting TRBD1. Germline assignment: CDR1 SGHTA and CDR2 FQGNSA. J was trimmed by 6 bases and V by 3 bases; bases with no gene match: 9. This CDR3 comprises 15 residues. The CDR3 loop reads CASSFQRQGSDTQYF. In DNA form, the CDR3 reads TGTGCCAGCAGCTTCCAGCGACAGGGATCCGATACGCAGTATTTT.

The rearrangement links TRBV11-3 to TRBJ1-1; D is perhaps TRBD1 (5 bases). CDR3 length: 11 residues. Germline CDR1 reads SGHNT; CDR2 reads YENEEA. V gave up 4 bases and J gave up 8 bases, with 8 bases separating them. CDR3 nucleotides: TGTGCCAGCAGCTCCTCAGGGGAAGCTTTCTTT. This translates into CASSSSGEAFF.

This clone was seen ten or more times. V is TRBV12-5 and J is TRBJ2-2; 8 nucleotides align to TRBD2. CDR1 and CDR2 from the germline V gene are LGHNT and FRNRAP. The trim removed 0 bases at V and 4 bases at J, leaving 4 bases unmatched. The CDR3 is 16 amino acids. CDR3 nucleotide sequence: TGTGCTAGTGGTTTGGTACTGGGGACTAGCACCGGGGAGCTGTTTTTT. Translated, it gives CASGLVLGTSTGELFF.

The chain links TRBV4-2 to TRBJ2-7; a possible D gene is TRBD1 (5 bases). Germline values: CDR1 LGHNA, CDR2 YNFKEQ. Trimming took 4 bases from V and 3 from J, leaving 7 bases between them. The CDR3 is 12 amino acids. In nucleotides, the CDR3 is TGTGCCAGCAGCCTCACAGGCTACGAGCAGTACTTC. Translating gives CASSLTGYEQYF.

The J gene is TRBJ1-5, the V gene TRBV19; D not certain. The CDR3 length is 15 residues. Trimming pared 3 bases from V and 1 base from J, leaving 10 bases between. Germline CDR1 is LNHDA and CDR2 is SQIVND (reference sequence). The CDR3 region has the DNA TGTGCCAGTAGTATCGGCGGATCGAGCAATCAGCCCCAGCATTTT. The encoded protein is CASSIGGSSNQPQHF.

The CDR3 reads CASWTDFRNQPQHF. The CDR3 region has the DNA TGTGCCAGTTGGACAGATTTTCGCAATCAGCCCCAGCATTTT. This sequence joins TRBV28 and TRBJ1-5, with a weak D call TRBD1 (6 bases). Between the trimmed V and J ends, which lost 9 bases and 2 bases, there was a span of 14 bases. The CDR3 sequence is 14 residues long. Germline V lookup: CDR1 MDHEN, CDR2 SYDVKM. The complete variable domain, with remaining parts taken from reference TRBV28 and TRBJ1-5, reads DVKVTQSSRYLVKRTGEKVFLECVQDMDHENMFWYRQDPGLGLRLIYFSYDVKMKEKGDIPEGYSVSREKKERFSLILESASTNQTSMYLCASWTDFRNQPQHFGDGTRLSIL.

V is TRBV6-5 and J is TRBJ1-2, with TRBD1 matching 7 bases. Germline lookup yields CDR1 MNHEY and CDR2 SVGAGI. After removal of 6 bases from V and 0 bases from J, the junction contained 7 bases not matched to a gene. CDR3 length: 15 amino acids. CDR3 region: CASSSRQGTNYGYTF. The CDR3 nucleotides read TGTGCCAGCAGCTCTCGACAGGGAACTAACTATGGCTACACCTTC.

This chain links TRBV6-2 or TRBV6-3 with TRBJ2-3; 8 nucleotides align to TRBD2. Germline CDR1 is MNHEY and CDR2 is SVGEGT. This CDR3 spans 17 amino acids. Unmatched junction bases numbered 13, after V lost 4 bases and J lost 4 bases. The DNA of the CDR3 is TGTGCCAGCAGTTTAGCCCGCCCCGGGGGGGCGGCAGATACGCAGTATTTT. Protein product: CASSLARPGGAADTQYF.

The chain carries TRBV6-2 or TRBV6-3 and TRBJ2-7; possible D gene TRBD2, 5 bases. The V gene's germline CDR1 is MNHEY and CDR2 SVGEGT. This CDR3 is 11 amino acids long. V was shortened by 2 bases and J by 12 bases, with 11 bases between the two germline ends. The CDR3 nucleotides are TGTGCCAGCAGTTACGGGCTAGCTCTGTACTTC. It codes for CASSYGLALYF.

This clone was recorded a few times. The CDR3 region is CASSRSGTGWNEQFF. CDR3 bases: TGTGCCAGCAGCCGCTCGGGAACGGGGTGGAATGAGCAGTTCTTC. This chain joins TRBV6-5 and TRBJ2-1, with a weak D call TRBD2 (5 bases). CDR1 and CDR2 (germline): MNHEY, SVGAGI. Trimming pared 6 bases from V and 7 bases from J, leaving 19 bases between. This CDR3 comprises 15 residues.

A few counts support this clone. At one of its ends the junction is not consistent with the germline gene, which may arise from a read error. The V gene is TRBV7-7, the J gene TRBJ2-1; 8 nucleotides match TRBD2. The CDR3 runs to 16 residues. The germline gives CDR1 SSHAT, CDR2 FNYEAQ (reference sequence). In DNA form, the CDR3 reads TGTGCTAGCAGCTTAGGGCCCAGCGGGAGCATCTATGAGCAGTTCTTC. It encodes CASSLGPSGSIYEQFF.

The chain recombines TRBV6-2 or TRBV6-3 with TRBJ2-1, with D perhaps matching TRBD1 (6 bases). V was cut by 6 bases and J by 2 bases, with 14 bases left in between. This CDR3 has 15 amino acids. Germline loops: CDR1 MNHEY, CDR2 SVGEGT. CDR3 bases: TGTGCCAGCAGCCTGAGGACAGCTGCCTACAATGAGCAGTTCTTC. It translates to CASSLRTAAYNEQFF.

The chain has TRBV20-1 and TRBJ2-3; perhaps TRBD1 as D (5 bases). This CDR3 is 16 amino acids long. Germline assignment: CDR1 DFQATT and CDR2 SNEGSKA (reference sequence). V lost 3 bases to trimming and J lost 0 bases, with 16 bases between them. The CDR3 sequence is CSASKRGFHSTDTQYF. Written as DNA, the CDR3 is TGCAGTGCTAGTAAAAGGGGATTTCATAGCACAGATACGCAGTATTTT.

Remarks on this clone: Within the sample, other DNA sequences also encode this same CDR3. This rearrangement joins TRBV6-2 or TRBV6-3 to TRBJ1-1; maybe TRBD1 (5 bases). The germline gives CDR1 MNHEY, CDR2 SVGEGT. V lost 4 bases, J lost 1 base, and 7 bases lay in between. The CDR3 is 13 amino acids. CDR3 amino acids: CASSSQGNTEAFF. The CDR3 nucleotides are TGTGCCAGCAGTTCTCAGGGGAACACTGAAGCTTTCTTT.

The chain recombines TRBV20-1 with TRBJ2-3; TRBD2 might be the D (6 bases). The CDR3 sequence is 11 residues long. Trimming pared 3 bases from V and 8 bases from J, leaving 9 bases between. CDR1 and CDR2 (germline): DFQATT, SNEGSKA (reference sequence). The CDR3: CSASRGGTQYF. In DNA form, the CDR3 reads TGCAGTGCTAGCCGGGGAGGTACGCAGTATTTT.

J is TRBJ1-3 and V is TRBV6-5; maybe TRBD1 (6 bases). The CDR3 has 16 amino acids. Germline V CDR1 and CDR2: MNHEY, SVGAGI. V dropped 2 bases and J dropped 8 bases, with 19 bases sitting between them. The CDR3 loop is CASSYSRGGKGDTIYF. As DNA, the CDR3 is TGTGCCAGCAGTTACAGCCGCGGTGGAAAGGGGGACACCATATATTTT.